This T cell receptor beta chain came from a study of CD8 T cells in Susac syndrome. Per the germline V gene, CDR1 is SGHRS and CDR2 is YFSETQ. V was pared by 4 bases and J by 9 bases, with 17 bases between. This CDR3 is built from 14 residues. RNA in amounts of roughly 0.5 to 1 ug was reverse transcribed with random hexamers. TCRdb reprocessed the immunoSEQ multiplex PCR reads with MiXCR, giving one entry per CDR3 protein. The table records hundreds of thousands of distinct CDR3 sequences, more than 80% of them present only once. The TCR originated in a human donor with multiple sclerosis. V and J are TRBV5-1 and TRBJ1-5; TRBD1 might be the D (6 bases). Sequencing was done on a sample of CD8+ T cells from PBMCs. DNA for the CDR3: TGCGCCAGCAGCCCTGGTGAGGGGGTACGGCCCCAGCATTTT. Its protein product is CASSPGEGVRPQHF. Full variable domain (remainder filled in from reference TRBV5-1 and TRBJ1-5): KAGVTQTPRYLIKTRGQQVTLSCSPISGHRSVSWYQQTPGQGLQFLFEYFSETQRNKGNFPGRFSGRQFSNSRSEMNVSTLELGDSALYLCASSPGEGVRPQHFGDGTRLSIL.